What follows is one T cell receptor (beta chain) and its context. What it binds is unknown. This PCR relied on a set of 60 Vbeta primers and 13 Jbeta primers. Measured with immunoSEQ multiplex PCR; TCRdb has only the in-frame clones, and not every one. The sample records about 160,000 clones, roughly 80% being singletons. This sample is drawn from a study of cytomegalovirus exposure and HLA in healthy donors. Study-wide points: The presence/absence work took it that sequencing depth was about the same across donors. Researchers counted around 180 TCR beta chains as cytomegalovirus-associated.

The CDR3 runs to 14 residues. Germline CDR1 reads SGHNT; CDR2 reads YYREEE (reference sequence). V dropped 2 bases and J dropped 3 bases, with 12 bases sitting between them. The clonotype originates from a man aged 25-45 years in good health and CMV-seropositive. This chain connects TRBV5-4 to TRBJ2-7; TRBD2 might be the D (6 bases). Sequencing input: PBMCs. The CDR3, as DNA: TGTGCCAGCAGCTTCAGCGGGCGGGGCTACGAGCAGTACTTC. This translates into CASSFSGRGYEQYF.